This T cell receptor (beta chain) stems from a study of cytomegalovirus exposure and HLA in healthy donors. The PCR had 60 Vbeta and 13 Jbeta primers. The protocol was immunoSEQ multiplex PCR, while the TCRdb copy is restricted to in-frame clones and leaves out a portion. The sample shows about 140,000 clones, around 79% of them seen only once. CDR3 length: 13 residues. Germline CDR1 reads SGHNT; CDR2 reads YENEEA. V lost 3 bases and J lost 9, with 12 bases in between. On this clone: Its antigen is unknown.

Findings and caveats of the study: Analysis was carried out at a later point, and it linked a missense DCLRE1C variant to TCR beta V- and J-gene trimming.

The clonotype originates from a female donor in good health and CMV-seronegative. This chain links TRBV11-3 with TRBJ2-1; possibly TRBD2 for D (5 bases). Sequencing was done on a sample of PBMCs. The CDR3 loop reads CASSFGGGGEQFF. CDR3 nucleotides: TGTGCCAGCAGCTTTGGCGGCGGAGGTGAGCAGTTCTTC.